A single sample is the source of the 32 T cell receptor beta chains below, sequenced in a study of spatial heterogeneity in lung cancer. Antigens of these TCRs are unknown. Study-wide results and caveats: One measure, the expanded intratumoral alpha and beta TCR count, tracked tumor mutation counts.

MiXCR, applied by TCRdb to the 5' RACE reads, yields one record per CDR3 protein. This table has under 20,000 distinct CDR3 sequences, 8.5% to 10% appearing once. As for time point: sample taken at primary tumor resection. Sequenced here: lung tumor tissue, sampled at surgery. The receptors originated from a female donor with early-stage non-small cell lung cancer.

This clonotype showed up just a few times. This beta chain represents an off-target read in a library built for alpha chains; its size is of limited meaning. This chain connects TRBV5-1 to TRBJ1-1, with TRBD1 as a possible D gene (6 bases). The CDR3 is 15 residues long. V lost 1 base and J 5 bases, leaving 15 bases between the germline ends. The germline V gene has CDR1 SGHRS and CDR2 YFSETQ. In DNA form, the CDR3 reads TGCGCCAGCAGCTTGAATGCGGGGGCGGTGACTGAAGCTTTCTTT. Its protein product is CASSLNAGAVTEAFF.

This clonotype came up many times. This beta chain is a stray sequence in a library constructed for alpha chains; its clone size is not meaningful. The rearrangement links TRBV12-3 or TRBV12-4 to TRBJ1-5; D possibly corresponds to TRBD1 (6 bases). This CDR3 region has 13 residues. V lost 3 bases and J lost 7, with 10 bases in between. The DNA for the CDR3 is TGTGCCAGCAGTTTTACCCAGGGGCAGCCCCAGCATTTT. It specifies CASSFTQGQPQHF.

With regard to this clonotype: In a library made to pick up alpha chains, this beta chain is a stray read with a size that means little. J is TRBJ2-7 and V is TRBV3-1; D unclear. Looked up from germline, CDR1 is LGHDT and CDR2 is YNNKEL (reference sequence). The CDR3 spans 14 residues. V lost 1 base, J lost 2 bases, and 9 bases lay in between. The CDR3, as DNA: TGTGCCAGCAGCCAAGCGGGTTACCCCTACGAGCAGTACTTC. This codes for CASSQAGYPYEQYF.

This clonotype came up many times. The size of this beta chain means little, since it is a stray read in a library made for alpha chains. The chain employs TRBV20-1 and TRBJ2-3; 7 nucleotides line up with TRBD2. The junction had 10 bases not matched to a gene; V was cut back by 0 bases and J by 1 base. CDR3 length: 17 amino acids. Germline V gene sequence: CDR1 DFQATT, CDR2 SNEGSKA (reference sequence). This chain's CDR3 is CSAREPPGGGGTDTQYF. CDR3 DNA: TGCAGTGCTAGAGAGCCCCCCGGGGGAGGGGGCACAGATACGCAGTATTTT.

This clonotype was seen only a few times. This beta chain slipped into a library made for alpha chains as a stray read, so its size is not meaningful. The chain recombines TRBV12-3 or TRBV12-4 with TRBJ2-3, with D unclear. This CDR3 is 16 amino acids long. The ends were cut back, 6 bases at V and 0 bases at J, with 16 bases in the middle. The DNA of the CDR3 is TGTGCCAGCAGCCCAGACGGCCCGGCTAGCACAGATACGCAGTATTTT. This codes for CASSPDGPASTDTQYF.

This clonotype was detected ten times or more. This beta chain was picked up by a library intended for alpha chains and is off target, so its count carries little meaning. The chain combines TRBV9 with TRBJ2-1, with 12 bases identical to TRBD2. V gave up 3 bases and J gave up 7 bases; unmatched junction bases: 5. Germline values: CDR1 SGDLS, CDR2 YYNGEE. The length of the CDR3 is 15 residues. Written as DNA, the CDR3 is TGTGCCAGCAGCGCCCGTACTAGCGGGGGGAATGAGCAGTTCTTC. This gives the protein CASSARTSGGNEQFF.

The table lists this clonotype with a few counts. This beta chain lies outside the target of a library built for alpha chains; its clone size means little. The chain carries TRBV28 and TRBJ1-3; maybe TRBD1 (5 bases). Trimming removed 1 base from V and 4 bases from J, with 17 bases in between. Germline loops: CDR1 MDHEN, CDR2 SYDVKM. This CDR3 has 17 residues. The CDR3 DNA is TGTGCCAGCAGTTTATATGGGGGACGTGGAGACGGAAACACCATATATTTT. It translates to CASSLYGGRGDGNTIYF.

This clonotype was counted many times. This beta chain is a stray read from a library made for alpha chains; its abundance is not meaningful. This sequence joins TRBV6-6 and TRBJ1-6, with 7 bases aligning to TRBD1. The CDR3 sequence is 14 residues long. Trimming at V came to 3 bases and at J to 5 bases, leaving 1 base not matched to a gene. Looked up from germline, CDR1 is MNHNY and CDR2 is SVGAGI (reference sequence). CDR3 loop: CASSYQGDNSPLHF. The CDR3, as DNA: TGTGCCAGCAGTTATCAGGGGGATAATTCACCCCTCCACTTT.

This clonotype has at least ten counts. Little can be read into the size of this beta chain, an off-target read in a library designed for alpha chains. The rearrangement links TRBV6-6 to TRBJ1-5, with D uncertain. V lost 2 bases and J lost 10, with 6 bases in between. From germline, CDR1 is MNHNY and CDR2 SVGAGI (reference sequence). This CDR3 contains 11 residues. CDR3 residues: CASSYTGPQHF. CDR3 nucleotide sequence: TGTGCCAGCAGTTACACCGGTCCCCAGCATTTT.

With respect to this clonotype: This beta chain is an off-target read within a library intended for alpha chains, so its frequency means little. The V call is TRBV20-1, the J call TRBJ2-4; D is uncertain. Germline V CDR1 and CDR2: DFQATT, SNEGSKA (reference sequence). The CDR3 has 13 residues. Between the trimmed V and J ends, which lost 1 base and 9 bases, there was a span of 13 bases. CDR3 nucleotide sequence: TGCAGTGCTAGAGTTCCACCGCCCGGCATTCAGTACTTC. Protein sequence: CSARVPPPGIQYF.

This clonotype was seen at least ten times. A library made for alpha chains picked up this beta chain off target, so its size means little. The rearrangement joins TRBV2 to TRBJ2-3, with TRBD2 identical over 7 bases. With 5 bases clipped from V and 3 bases from J, the junction kept 11 bases outside the gene matches. Germline lookup yields CDR1 SNHLY and CDR2 FYNNEI. The CDR3 consists of 16 residues. CDR3 sequence: CASSLQRGEGTDTQYF. The CDR3 bases are TGTGCCAGCAGTCTTCAGCGGGGCGAAGGGACAGATACGCAGTATTTT.

This clonotype was observed many times. This beta chain is off target for a library built for alpha chains, so its abundance means little. V gene TRBV29-1 combines with J gene TRBJ1-1, with 7 bases aligning to TRBD1. Germline trimming cut 6 bases from V and 0 bases from J; bases unmatched to any gene: 7. The CDR3 spans 14 residues. Germline values: CDR1 SQVTM, CDR2 ANQGSEA. CDR3 amino acids: CSVLPGQLNTEAFF. CDR3 in DNA: TGCAGCGTCCTTCCGGGACAGTTGAACACTGAAGCTTTCTTT.

This clonotype showed up many times. The library was designed around alpha chains, so this beta chain is a stray read whose abundance carries little weight. V usage is TRBV10-3 and J usage is TRBJ2-7, with D possibly TRBD1 on 6 matching bases. Germline V CDR1 and CDR2: ENHRY, SYGVKD. The CDR3 spans 13 residues. Trimming took off 0 bases at V and 3 bases at J, with 6 bases between the two ends. CDR3 region: CAISESGGYEQYF. CDR3 nucleotides: TGTGCCATCAGTGAGTCAGGGGGCTACGAGCAGTACTTC.

By its share, this clonotype is large. This beta chain represents an off-target read in a library built for alpha chains; its size is of limited meaning. J is TRBJ2-1 and V is TRBV5-1, with 11 bases matching TRBD1. The germline V gene has CDR1 SGHRS and CDR2 YFSETQ. CDR3 length: 18 residues. Trimming removed 2 bases from V and 7 bases from J; junction bases left unmatched: 14. In DNA form, the CDR3 reads TGCGCCAGCAGCTTAATATTCTCGGGACAGGGGGTTGGAAATGAGCAGTTCTTC. This codes for CASSLIFSGQGVGNEQFF.

This clonotype has ten or more counts. Being off target in a library aimed at alpha chains, this beta chain has a size of little meaning. The chain couples TRBV3-1 to TRBJ1-5; D perhaps matches TRBD1 (5 bases). Germline V gene sequence: CDR1 LGHDT, CDR2 YNNKEL (reference sequence). The V gene lost 4 bases and the J gene lost 7 bases, with 14 bases spanning the gap. The CDR3 has 14 amino acids. This chain's CDR3 is CASSPGPKGQPQHF. The CDR3, as DNA: TGTGCCAGCAGCCCGGGGCCTAAGGGGCAGCCCCAGCATTTT.

This clonotype was found a few times. With the library built for alpha chains, this beta chain is off target and its frequency is not meaningful. The genes are TRBV11-2 and TRBJ2-1, with 8 bases lining up with TRBD2. J gave up 2 bases and V 2 bases, and 2 bases lay outside the gene matches. The length of the CDR3 is 15 residues. The germline V gene has CDR1 SGHAT and CDR2 FQNNGV. The CDR3 reads CASSLPGLAYNEQFF. As DNA, the CDR3 is TGTGCCAGCAGCTTACCGGGACTAGCCTACAATGAGCAGTTCTTC.

This clonotype was recorded many times. This beta chain is a stray read from a library made for alpha chains; its abundance is not meaningful. The chain carries TRBV7-2 and TRBJ1-6, with D unresolved. In germline, CDR1 is SGHTA, CDR2 FQGNSA. CDR3 length equals 16 residues. The ends were cut back, 2 bases at V and 7 bases at J, with 15 bases in the middle. The CDR3 DNA reads TGTGCCAGCAGCTTAAGAGGTTCAGGTCAAAATTCACCCCTCCACTTT. Its protein is CASSLRGSGQNSPLHF. The whole variable domain, remainder taken from reference TRBV7-2 and TRBJ1-6, is GAGVSQSPSNKVTEKGKDVELRCDPISGHTALYWYRQSLGQGLEFLIYFQGNSAPDKSGLPSDRFSAERTGGSVSTLTIQRTQQEDSAVYLCASSLRGSGQNSPLHFGNGTRLTVT.

This clonotype is categorized as medium-sized. This beta chain turned up in a library designed for alpha chains; as an off-target read, its abundance says little. The chain uses TRBV6-1 and TRBJ1-5; 9 bases map to TRBD1. The CDR3 is 14 amino acids. Germline lookup yields CDR1 MNHNS and CDR2 SASEGT. The V segment lost 4 bases and the J segment 9 bases; nucleotides outside the gene matches: 7. This chain's CDR3 is CASSVGTGRRPQHF. The CDR3 DNA follows: TGTGCCAGCAGTGTGGGGACAGGGAGGCGGCCCCAGCATTTT.

Details on this clonotype: This may come from a read error, since a much larger clone is one base off. Since the library was made to target alpha chains, this beta chain is a stray read and its abundance is not meaningful. The CDR3 loop is CASTNGLAFTDTQYF. Here the CDR3 DNA reads TGTGCCAGTACCAACGGACTAGCCTTCACAGATACGCAGTATTTT. This chain uses TRBV19 with TRBJ2-3, with 8 bases aligning to TRBD2. CDR1 is LNHDA, CDR2 SQIVND, per germline (reference sequence). V shed 7 bases and J 2 bases; nucleotides not matched to a gene: 8. This CDR3 is built from 15 residues. The full variable domain, in which reference TRBV19 and TRBJ2-3 provide the parts outside the CDR3, is DGGITQSPKYLFRKEGQNVTLSCEQNLNHDAMYWYRQDPGQGLRLIYYSQIVNDFQKGDIAEGYSVSREKKESFPLTVTSAQKNPTAFYLCASTNGLAFTDTQYFGPGTRLTVL.

About this clonotype: A library made for alpha chains picked up this beta chain off target, so its size means little. This chain uses TRBV7-2 with TRBJ2-7, with 9 bases fitting TRBD2. V trimming: 1 base; J trimming: 6 bases; junction bases outside the gene matches: 7. Per the germline V gene, CDR1 is SGHTA and CDR2 is FQGNSA. CDR3 length: 15 amino acids. The CDR3 sequence: CASSLVGGGAGEQYF. As DNA, the CDR3 is TGTGCCAGCAGCTTAGTTGGCGGGGGGGCCGGCGAGCAGTACTTC.

The sample holds many counts of this clonotype. In a library made to pick up alpha chains, this beta chain is a stray read with a size that means little. The chain employs TRBV7-6 and TRBJ2-7; D gene ambiguous. Germline CDR1 SGHVS, CDR2 FNYEAQ. The V end lost 7 bases, the J end lost 3 bases, and 13 bases lay between the germline ends. The CDR3 spans 13 residues. The CDR3 DNA is TGTGCCAGCACCGGGTATGCATTCTACGAGCAGTACTTC. Amino acids: CASTGYAFYEQYF.

On this clonotype itself: This beta chain lies outside the target of a library built for alpha chains; its clone size means little. The chain is built from TRBV6-5 and TRBJ1-2; no clear D gene. Germline CDR1 MNHEY, CDR2 SVGAGI. V was pared by 2 bases and J by 6 bases, with 7 bases between. This CDR3 contains 12 residues. The CDR3 protein is CASSYGGNGYTF. The CDR3 nucleotides read TGTGCCAGCAGTTACGGAGGGAATGGCTACACCTTC.

This clonotype was recorded at least ten times. This beta chain was picked up by a library intended for alpha chains and is off target, so its count carries little meaning. V and J are TRBV30 and TRBJ1-6, with D hard to call. Trimming took off 5 bases at V and 7 bases at J, with 12 bases between the two ends. There are 13 residues in the CDR3. CDR1 GTSNPN and CDR2 SVGIG come from the germline V gene (reference sequence). This CDR3 is CAWAPGANSPLHF. DNA of the CDR3: TGTGCCTGGGCCCCGGGAGCCAATTCACCCCTCCACTTT.

Remarks on this clonotype: Because the library targeted alpha chains, this beta chain is an off-target read whose size means little. The chain carries TRBV9 and TRBJ2-3; D is unresolved. The CDR3 runs 13 residues. Per the germline V gene, CDR1 is SGDLS and CDR2 is YYNGEE. Trimming left V 3 bases short and J 6 bases short, with 11 bases between. The CDR3 region is CASSEGIRDTQYF. The CDR3 DNA follows: TGTGCCAGCAGCGAGGGAATTCGGGATACGCAGTATTTT.

This clonotype was observed at least ten times. Because this beta chain is a stray read in a library intended to capture alpha chains, its abundance should not be given much weight. The V call is TRBV20-1, the J call TRBJ1-1; possible D gene TRBD1, 5 bases. V was shortened by 0 bases and J by 10 bases, with 12 bases between the two germline ends. Germline CDR1 reads DFQATT; CDR2 reads SNEGSKA (reference sequence). This CDR3 has 12 amino acids. DNA of the CDR3: TGCAGTGCTAGAGAAGGGACTCAGCGAGCTTTCTTT. This encodes CSAREGTQRAFF.

To note about this clonotype: This may be a read error: a much more frequent sequence differs by one nucleotide. A library made for alpha chains picked up this beta chain off target, so its size means little. The chain couples TRBV10-3 to TRBJ2-7, with D unresolved. From germline, CDR1 is ENHRY and CDR2 SYGVKD. This CDR3 has 13 residues. The CDR3 DNA reads TGTGCCATCACTGAGTCTCTAATCTACGAGCAGTACTTC. Amino acids: CAITESLIYEQYF.

Details on this clonotype: Because the library targeted alpha chains, this beta chain is an off-target read whose size means little. The CDR3 DNA follows: TGCGCCAGCAGCTCCGCAAATTCACCCCTCCACTTT. Its protein is CASSSANSPLHF. The chain links TRBV4-3 to TRBJ1-6; D is ambiguous. Germline V gene lookup returns CDR1 LGHNA and CDR2 YSLEER. CDR3 size: 12 residues. Between the trimmed V and J ends, which lost 5 bases and 7 bases, there was a span of 6 bases.

This clonotype has more than one count but fewer than ten. Just one base apart from a much larger clone, this may be a read error. The library was prepared for alpha chains; this beta chain is a stray read, so its frequency means little. This sequence joins TRBV29-1 and TRBJ1-1; TRBD1 is a possible D gene (6 bases). The germline V gene encodes CDR1 SQVTM and CDR2 ANQGSEA. CDR3 size: 13 residues. The CDR3 bases are TGCAGCGTTTCCCTCAGGGGAGACACTGACGCTTTCTTT. Its translation is CSVSLRGDTDAFF.

In its sample, this clonotype was seen many times. Because this beta chain is a stray read in a library intended to capture alpha chains, its abundance should not be given much weight. This rearrangement joins TRBV12-3 or TRBV12-4 to TRBJ2-1, with D perhaps matching TRBD1 (6 bases). V lost 3 bases to trimming and J lost 9 bases, with 18 bases between them. The CDR3 is 15 amino acids. The CDR3 here is CASSFRAGVSPEQFF. DNA for the CDR3: TGTGCCAGCAGTTTCAGGGCAGGGGTCTCGCCTGAGCAGTTCTTC.

This clonotype is deemed medium-sized (0.01 to 0.1%). A library prepared for alpha chains yielded this beta chain as an off-target read; its size is of little meaning. The chain is built from TRBV12-3 or TRBV12-4 and TRBJ1-1; the match to TRBD1 covers 8 bases. The CDR3 extends over 12 amino acids. J gave up 12 bases and V 5 bases, and 8 bases lay outside the gene matches. The CDR3 sequence: CASSTGTGGPFF. CDR3 DNA sequence: TGTGCCAGCAGTACCGGGACAGGAGGACCTTTCTTT.

Concerning this clonotype itself: This may arise from a read error, as a much more abundant clone is one base away. The library was prepared for alpha chains; this beta chain is a stray read, so its frequency means little. V gene TRBV2 combines with J gene TRBJ2-3; D not certain. This CDR3 spans 12 amino acids. The germline CDR1 and CDR2 sequences are SNHLY and FYNNEI. V lost 8 bases and J 0 bases, leaving 6 bases between the germline ends. The CDR3 here is CASHTSTDTQYF. The DNA of the CDR3 is TGTGCCAGCCATACCAGCACAGATACGCAGTATTTT.

As to this clonotype: This may arise from a read error, as a much more abundant clone is one base away. Since the library was made to target alpha chains, this beta chain is a stray read and its abundance is not meaningful. V is TRBV14 and J is TRBJ1-5, with D hard to call. This CDR3 spans 12 amino acids. The germline CDR1 and CDR2 sequences are SGHDN and FVKESK. Deletions cut 3 bases from V and 9 bases from J, with 9 bases between. This chain's CDR3 is CASSQAMGPQHF. CDR3 coding DNA: TGTGCCAGCAGCCAGGCCATGGGGCCCCAGCATTTT. Together with reference TRBV14 and TRBJ1-5, the CDR3 gives the full variable domain: EAGVTQFPSHSVIEKGQTVTLRCDPISGHDNLYWYRRVMGKEIKFLLHFVKESKQDESGMPNNRFLAERTGGTYSTLKVQPAELEDSGVYFCASSQAMGPQHFGDGTRLSIL.